The entry below describes one T cell receptor beta chain. The sample comes from a study of blood T cell repertoires in COVID-19. Across the study: T cells, B-cell-depleted T cells, or PBMCs supplied cDNA or gDNA.

Libraries were prepared by immunoSEQ multiplex PCR; TCRdb keeps only in-frame clonotypes and omits some of them. The sample has more than 250,000 clones; over 75% are singletons. The CDR3 covers 14 residues. Trimming took 5 bases from V and 4 from J, leaving 14 bases between them. CDR1 and CDR2 from the germline V gene are KGHSH and LQKENI. This clonotype originated in a human donor in a cohort sampled during active COVID-19. The chain carries TRBV18 and TRBJ1-1; D gene unclear. Sequenced input: peripheral blood. CDR3 region: CASSANRDPTEAFF. The CDR3 coding sequence is TGTGCCAGCTCAGCGAACAGAGACCCCACTGAAGCTTTCTTT. The whole variable domain, filled in from reference TRBV18 and TRBJ1-1, reads NAGVMQNPRHLVRRRGQEARLRCSPMKGHSHVYWYRQLPEEGLKFMVYLQKENIIDESGMPKERFSAEFPKEGPSILRIQQVVRGDSAAYFCASSANRDPTEAFFGQGTRLTVV.